The clone carrying this T cell receptor (beta chain) was counted many times. The source of the sample is a study of blood T cell repertoires in COVID-19. Turning to the study itself: Sites in the United States, Italy and Spain provided acute and convalescent COVID-19 samples. PBMCs, B-cell-depleted T cells, or T cells provided the cDNA or gDNA that made up the material.

Per the study methods: Nucleated cell counts were estimated from reference gene primer amplification. Sequencing used immunoSEQ multiplex PCR; TCRdb keeps in-frame clones, though not all of them. D and trimming come from the DNA, and the V and J calls and clone size come from that table. The repertoire consists of more than 200,000 clones, with about 85% occurring once and the leading ten covering approximately 8%. Losses at the gene ends were 6 bases for V and 7 bases for J; bases not matched to a gene: 6. This CDR3 has 14 residues. The germline V gene encodes CDR1 LNHDA and CDR2 SQIVND (reference sequence).

Sequenced: peripheral blood. This TCR came from an elderly woman with acute or convalescent COVID-19. V is TRBV19 and J is TRBJ2-2; 9 bases map to TRBD1. CDR3 DNA sequence: TGTGCCAGTAGACTACAGGGGGCGGGCGGGGAGCTGTTTTTT. Translating gives CASRLQGAGGELFF. The entire variable domain, with the rest obtained from reference TRBV19 and TRBJ2-2, is as follows: DGGITQSPKYLFRKEGQNVTLSCEQNLNHDAMYWYRQDPGQGLRLIYYSQIVNDFQKGDIAEGYSVSREKKESFPLTVTSAQKNPTAFYLCASRLQGAGGELFFGEGSRLTVL.